A single T cell receptor (beta chain) is shown here with its context. Its specificity is unknown. Trimming removed 4 bases at V and 6 bases at J, with 19 bases between. Germline V gene sequence: CDR1 SGHTA, CDR2 FQGTGA. The CDR3 consists of 15 residues. TCRdb analysed the 5' RACE reads with MiXCR anew, one entry per CDR3 protein. The sample contains some 130,000 distinct CDR3 sequences, 5.5% to 7.5% of which appear only once. The data are from a study of CD8 T cells in ankylosing spondylitis. Study findings and constraints: Significant enrichment of disease-linked clones was reported in matched ankylosing spondylitis synovial fluid. Made up of about eight highly homologous variants, a TCR beta motif appeared characteristic of ankylosing spondylitis blood. Reactive arthritis synovial fluid and blood previously showed some of these motif variants.

The sequencing input was blood, either unsorted or a sorted T cell fraction (not recorded which). V gene TRBV7-3 combines with J gene TRBJ2-7; D may be TRBD1 (6 bases). This sequence originates from a female donor with ankylosing spondylitis or in good health (not recorded which). The CDR3 here is CASSSAGTSSSEQYF. The CDR3, as DNA: TGTGCCAGCAGCTCCGCCGGGACATCGTCCAGCGAGCAGTACTTC.